The source of this T cell receptor beta chain is a study of T cell changes during pregnancy in multiple sclerosis. Assay: immunoSEQ multiplex PCR; the TCRdb copy retains only in-frame clones and omits some. This sample has tens of thousands of clones, with around 94% found just once. This CDR3 is 14 amino acids long. Trimming took 2 bases from V and 7 from J, leaving 12 bases between them. Germline loops: CDR1 SSHAT, CDR2 FNYEAQ (reference sequence). The origin of this receptor is a female donor with multiple sclerosis, enrolled in a pregnancy study. The source was peripheral blood, collected in the third trimester of pregnancy. The rearrangement uses TRBV7-7 and TRBJ1-5; no reliable D call. The CDR3 reads CASSLRRAGQPQHF. In DNA form, the CDR3 reads TGTGCCAGCAGCTTACGGAGGGCGGGGCAGCCCCAGCATTTT.